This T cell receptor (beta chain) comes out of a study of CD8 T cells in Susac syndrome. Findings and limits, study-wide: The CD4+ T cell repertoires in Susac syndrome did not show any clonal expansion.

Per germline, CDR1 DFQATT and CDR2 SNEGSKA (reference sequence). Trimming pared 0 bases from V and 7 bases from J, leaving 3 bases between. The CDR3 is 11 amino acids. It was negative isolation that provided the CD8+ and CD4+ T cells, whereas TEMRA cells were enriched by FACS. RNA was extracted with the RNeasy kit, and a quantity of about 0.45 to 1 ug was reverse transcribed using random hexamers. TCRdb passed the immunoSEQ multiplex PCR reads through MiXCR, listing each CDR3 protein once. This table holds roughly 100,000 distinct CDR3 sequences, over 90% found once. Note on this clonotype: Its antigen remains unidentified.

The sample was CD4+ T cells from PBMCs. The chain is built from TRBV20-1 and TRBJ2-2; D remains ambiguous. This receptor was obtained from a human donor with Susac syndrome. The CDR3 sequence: CSARDVGELFF. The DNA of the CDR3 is TGCAGTGCTAGAGATGTCGGGGAGCTGTTTTTT.